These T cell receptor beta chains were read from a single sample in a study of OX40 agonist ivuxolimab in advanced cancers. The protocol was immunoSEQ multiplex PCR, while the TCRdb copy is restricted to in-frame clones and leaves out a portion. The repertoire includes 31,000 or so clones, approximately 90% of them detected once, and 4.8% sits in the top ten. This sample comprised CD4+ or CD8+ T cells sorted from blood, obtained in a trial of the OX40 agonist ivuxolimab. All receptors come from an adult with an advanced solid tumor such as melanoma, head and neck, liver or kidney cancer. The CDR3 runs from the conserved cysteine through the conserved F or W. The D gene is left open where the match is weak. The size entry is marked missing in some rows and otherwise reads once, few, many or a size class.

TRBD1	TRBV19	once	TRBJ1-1	CASNPTPDRVNTEAFF	TGTGCCAGTAACCCAACCCCCGACAGGGTGAACACTGAAGCTTTCTTT
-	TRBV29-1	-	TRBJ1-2	CSADNYGYTF	TGCAGCGCTGATAACTATGGCTACACCTTC
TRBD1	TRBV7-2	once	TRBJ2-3	CASNKPSGTGYTDTQYF	TGTGCCAGCAACAAACCCTCGGGGACAGGGTACACAGATACGCAGTATTTT
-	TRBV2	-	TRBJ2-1	CAGTPSSYNEQFF	TGTGCAGGGACTCCCAGCTCCTACAATGAGCAGTTCTTC
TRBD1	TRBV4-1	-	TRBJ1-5	CASSQYRGSNQPQHF	TGCGCCAGCAGCCAATACAGGGGGAGTAATCAGCCCCAGCATTTT
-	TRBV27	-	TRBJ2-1	CASSFGAGTYNEQFF	TGTGCCAGCAGTTTTGGGGCGGGGACCTACAATGAGCAGTTCTTC
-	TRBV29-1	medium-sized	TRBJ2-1	CSVVTSDSYNEQFF	TGCAGCGTTGTTACGTCGGATTCCTACAATGAGCAGTTCTTC
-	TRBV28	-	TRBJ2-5	CASRAVWQETQYF	TGTGCCAGCAGGGCAGTGTGGCAAGAGACCCAGTACTTC
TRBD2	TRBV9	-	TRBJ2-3	CASSGLAGVDTQYF	TGTGCCAGCAGCGGACTAGCGGGAGTAGATACGCAGTATTTT
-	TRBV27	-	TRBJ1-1	CASSLRGGGNMNTEAFF	TGTGCCAGCAGTTTACGAGGGGGGGGGAACATGAACACTGAAGCTTTCTTT
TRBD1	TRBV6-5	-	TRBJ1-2	CASSSPPTGGWDGYTF	TGTGCCAGCAGTTCCCCACCCACAGGGGGTTGGGATGGCTACACCTTC
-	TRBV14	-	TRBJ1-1	CASSPINTEAFF	TGTGCCAGCAGCCCTATCAACACTGAAGCTTTCTTT
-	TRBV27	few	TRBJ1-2	CASSPGTSYGYTF	TGTGCCAGCAGTCCCGGGACATCCTATGGCTACACCTTC
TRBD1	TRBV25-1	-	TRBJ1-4	CASSVQGNEKLFF	TGTGCCAGCAGTGTACAGGGGAATGAAAAACTGTTTTTT
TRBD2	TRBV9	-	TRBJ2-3	CASSVGTSGGPDTQYF	TGTGCCAGCAGCGTAGGGACTAGCGGGGGGCCGGATACGCAGTATTTT
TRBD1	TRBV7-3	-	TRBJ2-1	CASSSTRTGSGNEQFF	TGTGCCAGCAGCTCGACGAGGACAGGGTCGGGCAATGAGCAGTTCTTC
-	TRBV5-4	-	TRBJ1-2	CASSLGAGALGGYTF	TGTGCCAGCAGCCTGGGGGCAGGGGCGCTTGGAGGCTACACCTTC
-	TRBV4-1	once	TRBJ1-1	CASSQGGGFVNTEAFF	TGCGCCAGCAGCCAAGGGGGCGGGTTTGTGAACACTGAAGCTTTCTTT
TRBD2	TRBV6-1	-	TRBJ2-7	CASSDSERGINYEQYF	TGTGCCAGCAGTGATTCCGAGCGGGGAATCAACTACGAGCAGTACTTC
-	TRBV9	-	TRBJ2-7	CASSVGFGPAYEQYF	TGTGCCAGCAGCGTCGGATTCGGGCCCGCCTACGAGCAGTACTTC
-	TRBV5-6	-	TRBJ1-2	CASSSGQNYGYTF	TGTGCCAGCAGCAGCGGACAGAACTATGGCTACACCTTC
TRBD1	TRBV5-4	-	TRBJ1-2	CASSPLDRGVDGYTF	TGTGCCAGCAGCCCATTGGACAGGGGTGTGGATGGCTACACCTTC
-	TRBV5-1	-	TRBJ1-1	CASSLAFSSDNTEAFF	TGCGCCAGCAGCTTGGCCTTCTCAAGCGATAACACTGAAGCTTTCTTT
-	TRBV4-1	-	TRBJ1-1	CASSRGSEAFF	TGCGCCAGCAGCCGGGGCTCTGAAGCTTTCTTT
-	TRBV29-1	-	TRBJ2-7	CSVGTGDWTYEQYF	TGCAGCGTTGGAACCGGGGACTGGACCTACGAGCAGTACTTC
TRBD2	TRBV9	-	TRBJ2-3	CASSASGGPTEISTDTQYF	TGTGCCAGCAGCGCTAGCGGGGGGCCCACAGAGATTAGCACAGATACGCAGTATTTT
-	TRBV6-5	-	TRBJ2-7	CASSPTGSYEQYF	TGTGCCAGTAGCCCGACCGGCTCCTACGAGCAGTACTTT
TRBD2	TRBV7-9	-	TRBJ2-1	CASSGTSGSISYNEQFF	TGTGCCAGCAGCGGGACTAGCGGGAGTATTTCCTACAATGAGCAGTTCTTC